Listed here are 22 T cell receptor beta chains from one sample, sequenced in a study of T cells in localized non-small cell lung cancer. Assay: immunoSEQ multiplex PCR; the TCRdb copy retains only in-frame clones and omits some. The sample has 1,500 to 2,000 clones; around 20% are singletons. Source: normal lung tissue next to the tumor, taken before any cancer treatment. Source of these receptors: a male donor aged 60 or over with stage II lung adenocarcinoma.

This clone was picked up a small number of times. The CDR3 is CASSSPAQGKGYEQYF. The CDR3 DNA reads as TGTGCCAGCAGTTCCCCCGCTCAGGGAAAGGGCTACGAGCAGTACTTC. The gene calls are TRBV28 and TRBJ2-7; D perhaps matches TRBD1 (5 bases). V was pared by 4 bases and J by 3 bases, with 19 bases between. Germline CDR1 MDHEN, CDR2 SYDVKM. The CDR3 extends over 16 amino acids.

By proportion, this clone is medium-sized. The rearrangement links TRBV1 to TRBJ1-2. TRBV1 constitutes a pseudogene. This CDR3 is built from 14 residues. This chain's CDR3 is CASSHGTDSGGYTF. CDR3 nucleotides: TGCGCCAGCAGCCACGGGACCGACTCTGGTGGCTACACCTTC.

This clone appeared a few times. The rearrangement links TRBV11-3 to TRBJ2-5, with unresolved D. Trimming took 2 bases from V and 5 from J, leaving 12 bases between them. Germline assignment: CDR1 SGHNT and CDR2 YENEEA. This CDR3 has 14 residues. The CDR3 protein is CASSLLEDGETQYF. The CDR3 bases are TGTGCCAGCAGCTTATTAGAGGACGGGGAGACCCAGTACTTC.

The chain is built from TRBV19 and TRBJ1-4; TRBD1 aligns across 8 bases. Germline assignment: CDR1 LNHDA and CDR2 SQIVND (reference sequence). The CDR3 is 14 amino acids. V lost 7 bases to trimming and J lost 3 bases; unmatched junction nucleotides: 4. The CDR3 DNA is TGTGCCAGTAACAGGGGGGAGGCTAATGAAAAACTGTTTTTT. The encoded protein is CASNRGEANEKLFF.

The chain links TRBV18 to TRBJ1-1, with a tentative D call TRBD1 (6 bases). The V end lost 4 bases, the J end lost 3 bases, and 18 bases lay between the germline ends. CDR1 KGHSH and CDR2 LQKENI come from the germline V gene. The CDR3 is made up of 16 amino acids. DNA of the CDR3: TGTGCCAGCTCACTCACGGAGGGGGGAGGGGACACTGAAGCTTTCTTT. This gives the protein CASSLTEGGGDTEAFF.

The CDR3 reads CASSPGGNQPQHF. In DNA, the CDR3 is TGTGCCAGCTCCCCCGGGGGCAATCAGCCCCAGCATTTT. The chain is built from TRBV18 and TRBJ1-5, with D hard to call. Trimming left V 6 bases short and J 2 bases short, with 8 bases between. Germline V gene data show CDR1 as KGHSH and CDR2 as LQKENI. CDR3 length equals 13 residues. The full variable domain, completed using reference TRBV18 and TRBJ1-5, is NAGVMQNPRHLVRRRGQEARLRCSPMKGHSHVYWYRQLPEEGLKFMVYLQKENIIDESGMPKERFSAEFPKEGPSILRIQQVVRGDSAAYFCASSPGGNQPQHFGDGTRLSIL.

The rearrangement joins TRBV19 to TRBJ1-1; a weak D match, TRBD1 (6 bases). This CDR3 has 15 residues. The V gene lost 4 bases and the J gene lost 7 bases, with 19 bases spanning the gap. Germline V lookup: CDR1 LNHDA, CDR2 SQIVND (reference sequence). The CDR3 DNA is TGTGCCAGTAGTACGGGGCAGGGGAGATTCGGTGAAGCTTTCTTT. This sequence encodes CASSTGQGRFGEAFF.

This clone is medium-sized. The chain uses TRBV9 and TRBJ2-7, with TRBD2 as a possible D gene (6 bases). Trimming removed 4 bases from V and 4 bases from J, with 18 bases in between. Germline V gene lookup returns CDR1 SGDLS and CDR2 YYNGEE. CDR3 size: 15 residues. As DNA, the CDR3 is TGTGCCAGCAGCTCGTCACGGGGGTCCCCTTACGAGCAGTACTTC. Translated: CASSSSRGSPYEQYF.

This clone was detected only a few times. V gene TRBV7-4 combines with J gene TRBJ1-1; D is undetermined. Germline assignment: CDR1 SGHVT and CDR2 SQSDAQ. The CDR3 loop spans 13 amino acids. V was shortened by 5 bases and J by 0 bases, with 7 bases between the two germline ends. The CDR3 DNA reads as TGTGCCAGCAGCATCACAGTGAACACTGAAGCTTTCTTT. Protein sequence: CASSITVNTEAFF.

This clone is medium-sized. The chain has TRBV6-8 and TRBJ1-2, with D maybe TRBD1 (6 bases). The V end was cut by 5 bases, the J end by 6 bases, with 19 bases between. The CDR3 is made up of 15 amino acids. CDR1 MNHGY and CDR2 SAAAGT come from the germline V gene. The DNA of the CDR3 is TGTGCCAGCAGTAGAGGGCTGGGGGCGTCCAATGGCTACACCTTC. Translating gives CASSRGLGASNGYTF.

Sample share makes this clone large. This chain joins TRBV9 and TRBJ1-1, with D hard to call. The CDR3 length is 16 residues. Deletions cut 0 bases from V and 1 base from J, with 13 bases between. Germline lookup yields CDR1 SGDLS and CDR2 YYNGEE. CDR3 residues: CASSVGGLGGNTEAFF. The CDR3 nucleotides are TGTGCCAGCAGCGTAGGTGGGCTTGGTGGGAACACTGAAGCTTTCTTT.

This clone is termed medium-sized. The rearrangement joins TRBV6-8 to TRBJ2-6, with no clear D. V lost 10 bases to trimming and J lost 0 bases, with 10 bases between them. Germline CDR1 MNHGY, CDR2 SAAAGT. The CDR3 length is 14 residues. The CDR3 loop is CATPSSSGANVLTF. DNA for the CDR3: TGTGCCACCCCATCAAGCTCTGGGGCCAACGTCCTGACTTTC.

This clone was picked up a small number of times. This chain links TRBV14 with TRBJ2-7; D not certain. The ends were cut back, 3 bases at V and 13 bases at J, with 19 bases in the middle. CDR1 and CDR2 from the germline V gene are SGHDN and FVKESK. There are 13 residues in the CDR3. CDR3 DNA sequence: TGTGCCAGCAGCCAGATCCCACTACTCACCCTATACTTC. It codes for CASSQIPLLTLYF.

This clone rates as medium-sized. The J gene is TRBJ2-3, the V gene TRBV28; TRBD2 matches 7 bases. Trimming cost V 5 bases and J 3 bases; bases outside gene matches: 5. The CDR3 runs 14 residues. Per germline, CDR1 MDHEN and CDR2 SYDVKM. In nucleotides, the CDR3 is TGTGCCAGCAGTCGCGGGAGCTTAACAGATACGCAGTATTTT. Amino acid sequence: CASSRGSLTDTQYF.

V usage is TRBV18 and J usage is TRBJ1-5; a possible D gene is TRBD1 (5 bases). There are 15 residues in the CDR3. Germline V gene data show CDR1 as KGHSH and CDR2 as LQKENI. The V and J ends lost 2 bases and 4 bases respectively, with 12 bases between them. The CDR3, as DNA: TGTGCCAGCTCACCAGCAGGGTCTGCTAATCAGCCCCAGCATTTT. This sequence encodes CASSPAGSANQPQHF.

This clone was picked up a small number of times. This chain joins TRBV9 and TRBJ2-1, with D unclear. V dropped 5 bases and J dropped 7 bases, with 19 bases sitting between them. Germline V gene data show CDR1 as SGDLS and CDR2 as YYNGEE. CDR3 length: 15 amino acids. The CDR3 nucleotides are TGTGCCAGCAGTCCCCTTGGCTTGAGTTTAAATGAGCAGTTCTTC. Translated, it gives CASSPLGLSLNEQFF.

V is TRBV6-8 and J is TRBJ2-1; D ambiguous. This CDR3 has 12 amino acids. V lost 11 bases and J 5 bases, leaving 13 bases between the germline ends. Germline V gene lookup returns CDR1 MNHGY and CDR2 SAAAGT. The CDR3 loop reads CAARRRDNEQFF. The CDR3 coding sequence is TGTGCCGCGAGACGACGGGACAATGAGCAGTTCTTC.

This clone has only a few counts. This rearrangement joins TRBV11-3 to TRBJ2-1; 8 positions agree with TRBD1. This CDR3 contains 15 residues. The V segment lost 3 bases and the J segment 7 bases; nucleotides outside the gene matches: 8. The germline gives CDR1 SGHNT, CDR2 YENEEA. The CDR3 protein is CASSLAGQVRNEQFF. The CDR3 DNA follows: TGTGCCAGCAGCTTGGCGGGACAGGTGAGGAATGAGCAGTTCTTC.

The gene calls are TRBV18 and TRBJ2-1, with D possibly TRBD2 on 5 matching bases. The CDR3 has 15 residues. The germline gives CDR1 KGHSH, CDR2 LQKENI. V lost 5 bases to trimming and J lost 6 bases, with 17 bases between them. CDR3 nucleotide sequence: TGTGCCAGCTCAGGAGGAAGAGTCCCCGGCAATGAGCAGTTCTTC. Its translation is CASSGGRVPGNEQFF.

A few counts support this clone. The chain links TRBV5-1 to TRBJ2-7; D unresolved. The CDR3 has 15 amino acids. The V end lost 0 bases, the J end lost 5 bases, and 15 bases lay between the germline ends. Germline loops: CDR1 SGHRS, CDR2 YFSETQ. The CDR3 sequence: CASSLDPLGQDEQYF. CDR3 bases: TGCGCCAGCAGCTTGGATCCTCTAGGTCAAGACGAGCAGTACTTC.

This clone came up once. The CDR3 protein is CASSRSGLSTDTQYF. CDR3 DNA: TGTGCCAGCAGTCGTAGCGGACTAAGCACAGATACGCAGTATTTT. The V and J genes are TRBV9 and TRBJ2-3; possible D gene TRBD2, 6 bases. Between the trimmed V and J ends, which lost 5 bases and 0 bases, there was a span of 13 bases. The CDR3 extends over 15 amino acids. The germline gives CDR1 SGDLS, CDR2 YYNGEE.

The rearrangement joins TRBV10-1 to TRBJ2-1; D is perhaps TRBD1 or TRBD2 (6 bases each). Germline V gives CDR1 WNHNN, CDR2 SYGVQD (reference sequence). V lost 2 bases to trimming and J lost 6 bases, with 14 bases between them. The CDR3 has 15 residues. The CDR3 region has the DNA TGCGCCAGCAGTGAGAGGAGGGGGGACACCAATGAGCAGTTCTTC. Its translation: CASSERRGDTNEQFF.